The T cell receptor beta chain under discussion was sequenced for a study of T cells in Graves' hyperthyroidism and ophthalmopathy. Amplification yielded TCR beta CDR3 regions, with RNA transcripts as the source. The HTBI primer set drove a first-round RT-PCR of the TCR CDR3. Via MiXCR, TCRdb re-called the multiplex PCR reads, giving one row per CDR3 protein. The data show hundreds of thousands of distinct CDR3 sequences, about 19% seen once. The V and J ends lost 5 bases and 1 base respectively, with 6 bases between them. This CDR3 is 11 amino acids long. Germline-derived CDR1 and CDR2 are DFQATT and SNEGSKA (reference sequence). In this sample, this clonotype turned up many times.

V and J are TRBV20-1 and TRBJ2-7; D gene ambiguous. Sequenced sample: blood. The TCR was taken from a man aged 45-60 years with Graves' ophthalmopathy. CDR3 nucleotide sequence: TGCAGTGCTCAGAGGTCCTACGAGCAGTACTTC. The encoded protein is CSAQRSYEQYF.